Described below is a single T cell receptor beta chain sequence and its context. This sample is drawn from a study of blood T cell repertoires in COVID-19. Study-wide background: Whether acute or convalescent, the COVID-19 samples came from the United States, Italy and Spain.

V was cut by 1 base and J by 0 bases, with 8 bases left in between. Germline CDR1 and CDR2: SEHNR and FQNEAQ (reference sequence). CDR3 length: 15 amino acids. Methods used by the authors: For nucleated cells, counts were estimated from reference gene primer amplification. The repertoire was sequenced with immunoSEQ multiplex PCR; TCRdb's copy has only in-frame clones and lacks some. That table furnishes V, J and clone size, whereas the DNA furnished D and trimming. The sample records under 85,000 clones, around 80% being singletons. Input material: peripheral blood. This TCR came from a human donor in a cohort sampled during active COVID-19. The chain links TRBV7-9 to TRBJ2-3; possible D gene TRBD2, 5 bases. DNA for the CDR3: TGTGCCAGCAGCTTAGACGGGGTTAGCACAGATACGCAGTATTTT. Its translation: CASSLDGVSTDTQYF.